This is a list of T cell receptor beta chains from one sample in a study of T-cell reconstitution after alpha-beta-depleted transplantation in children. MiXCR, run by TCRdb on the PCR reads, gives a single entry per CDR3 protein. The table lists 600,000 to 700,000 distinct CDR3 sequences, around 16% of them singletons, with under 1.2% in the top ten. This material consisted of PBMCs from the stem cell graft donor, taken from the stem cell graft. Every receptor here comes from a human donor who donated a stem cell graft to a child with acute myeloid leukemia. CDR3s include the opening cysteine and the closing phenylalanine or tryptophan. The order of the fields is V gene, clone size, J gene, D gene, CDR3 DNA, CDR3 protein. A D gene is named only where the DNA matches it firmly. Only some rows state a clone size, as once, few, many or a class for expanded clones.

TRBV7-8,few,TRBJ1-1,.,TGTGCCAGCAGCTTAGGACCCTTAGCTGAAGCTTTCTTT,CASSLGPLAEAFF
TRBV9,.,TRBJ1-2,.,TGTGCCAGCAGCGGAACGGGACACCAAACTTATGGCTACACCTTC,CASSGTGHQTYGYTF
TRBV12-3/TRBV12-4,.,TRBJ1-5,.,TGTGCCAGCAGTCGACAGTGGGATTACAATCAGCCCCAGCATTTT,CASSRQWDYNQPQHF
TRBV29-1,.,TRBJ2-3,.,TGCAGCGTCCGGGGGAGTATTACAGATACGCAGTATTTT,CSVRGSITDTQYF
TRBV12-3/TRBV12-4,many,TRBJ1-2,TRBD1,TGTGCCAGCTCGAACAGGGGGATCGGCTATGGCTACACCTTC,CASSNRGIGYGYTF
TRBV19,.,TRBJ2-7,.,TGTGCCAGTAGTCAGGGTTCGGGGATCGGATCCTACGAGCAGTACTTC,CASSQGSGIGSYEQYF
TRBV20-1,.,TRBJ2-3,.,TGCAGTGCTGTACCTAGAGGGGGGGGGCGCACAGATACGCAGTATTTT,CSAVPRGGGRTDTQYF
TRBV25-1,.,TRBJ2-7,.,TGTGCCAGCAGTGTACTATACCCCGACAGAACCTACGAGCAGTACTTC,CASSVLYPDRTYEQYF
TRBV6-5,many,TRBJ1-1,.,TGTGCCAGCAGCTCACCGGGACTGGTGAACACTGAAGCTTTCTTT,CASSSPGLVNTEAFF
TRBV12-3/TRBV12-4,few,TRBJ2-1,.,TGTGCCAGCAGCCCGGGCAGCTCGTTTGGGCAGTTCTTC,CASSPGSSFGQFF
TRBV12-3/TRBV12-4,once,TRBJ1-5,.,TGTGCCAGCAGTTTTCGAGAGGCTCAGCCCCAGCATTTT,CASSFREAQPQHF
TRBV28,.,TRBJ1-3,.,TGTGCCAGCAGTTTACTCGGGAAAGGAAACACCATATATTTT,CASSLLGKGNTIYF
TRBV7-3,few,TRBJ2-1,TRBD2,TGTGCCAGCAGCCTCCACCCGGGTAGCGGGGGGGCCAATGAGCAGTTCTTC,CASSLHPGSGGANEQFF
TRBV7-9,.,TRBJ1-5,.,TGTGCCAGCAGCCTAGAGGGATTCGGGAGCAATCAGCCCCAGCATTTT,CASSLEGFGSNQPQHF
TRBV21-1,many,TRBJ2-3,.,TGTGCCAGCAGCAACGGGGCGGGGACCACAGATACGCAGTATTTT,CASSNGAGTTDTQYF
TRBV10-1,few,TRBJ2-1,.,TGCGCCAGCAGTGCCCGGGACACAACTTTTGGCTCCTACAATGAGCAGTTCTTC,CASSARDTTFGSYNEQFF
TRBV20-1,many,TRBJ1-1,.,TGCAGTGCTGCCGGACGGTCGAACACTGAAGCTTTCTTT,CSAAGRSNTEAFF
TRBV18,.,TRBJ1-3,.,TGTGCCAGCTCACCCGCTCCTCTCTCTGGAAACACCATATATTTT,CASSPAPLSGNTIYF
TRBV20-1,few,TRBJ2-3,TRBD1,TGCAGTGCGGATCCCGGACAGGCCCCCACAGATACGCAGTATTTT,CSADPGQAPTDTQYF
TRBV12-3/TRBV12-4,.,TRBJ1-5,TRBD1,TGTGCCAGCAGGAACGGGACAGGCCTTCAGCCCCAGCATTTT,CASRNGTGLQPQHF
TRBV20-1,many,TRBJ2-3,.,TGCAGTGCCCTAGACTGGGACCATCGCACAGATACGCAGTATTTT,CSALDWDHRTDTQYF
TRBV29-1,many,TRBJ1-1,.,TGCAGCGTTTATAGGGTGGGGGACACTGAAGCTTTCTTT,CSVYRVGDTEAFF
TRBV29-1,many,TRBJ2-7,TRBD2,TGCAGCGGCCTGGGGACTAGCTACGAGCAGTACTTC,CSGLGTSYEQYF
TRBV20-1,many,TRBJ2-3,TRBD2,TGCAGTGCTAGAGATACATGGACTAGCGGGGAAACAGATACGCAGTATTTT,CSARDTWTSGETDTQYF
TRBV28,few,TRBJ1-2,.,TGTGCCAGCAGTTCCCCTCCGGGGGGGGCGCACTATGGCTACACCTTC,CASSSPPGGAHYGYTF
TRBV7-2,.,TRBJ2-5,TRBD1,TGTGCCAGCAGCTTTTTAGGGACAGGGGTTTTGGAGACCCAGTACTTC,CASSFLGTGVLETQYF
TRBV6-2/TRBV6-3,many,TRBJ2-1,.,TGTGCCAGCAGTTATACTAGCAGTGAGCAGTTCTTC,CASSYTSSEQFF
TRBV7-2,few,TRBJ1-2,TRBD1,TGTGCCAGCAGCTTAGGGACAGGGATCCGCTATGGCTACACCTTC,CASSLGTGIRYGYTF
TRBV20-1,.,TRBJ2-2,.,TGCAGTGCTAGATTTCGGGTGAACACCGGGGAGCTGTTTTTT,CSARFRVNTGELFF
TRBV9,many,TRBJ1-1,.,TGTGCCAGCAGCGTAGAAGGGATGGACACTGAAGCTTTCTTT,CASSVEGMDTEAFF
TRBV7-9,few,TRBJ1-5,TRBD1,TGTGCCAGCAGCATCGGACAGGGGCATAGCAATCAGCCCCAGCATTTT,CASSIGQGHSNQPQHF
TRBV5-6,.,TRBJ1-1,.,TGTGCCAGCAGGGCCGGGCCCCTGAAAGCTTTCTTT,CASRAGPLKAFF
TRBV10-3,many,TRBJ2-3,.,TGTGCCATCGGACTTGGGTGGCTAGATACGCAGTATTTT,CAIGLGWLDTQYF
TRBV30,few,TRBJ2-7,TRBD1,TGTGCCTGGAGCAACCTCGACAGGGGCTTCGGCGAGCAGTACTTC,CAWSNLDRGFGEQYF
TRBV12-3/TRBV12-4,many,TRBJ2-5,.,TGTGCCAGCAGTTTCGTGGGGGGTGCGGAGACCCAGTACTTC,CASSFVGGAETQYF
TRBV12-3/TRBV12-4,.,TRBJ2-3,TRBD2,TGTGCCAGCAGTCTTTCGAGGGTAGCGGGGGCCTCAGATACGCAGTATTTT,CASSLSRVAGASDTQYF
TRBV10-3,many,TRBJ2-3,.,TGTGCCATCAGTGACAGCGGGTATACTAGCACAGATACGCAGTATTTT,CAISDSGYTSTDTQYF
TRBV9,many,TRBJ1-6,.,TGTGCCAGCAGCGAGTGGAGTGAAAATTCACCCCTCCACTTT,CASSEWSENSPLHF